The source of this T cell receptor (beta chain) is a study of early T cells in non-severe SARS-CoV-2 infection. The overall study: Chains were not paired, and sequencing was done on bulk RNA from unsorted whole blood. Overall study results and limits: Matches to VDJdb favored anti-spike CD8 responses and missed private and CD4 specificities.

As part of library construction, unique molecular identifiers were attached to individual cDNA molecules. TCRdb reanalysed the 5' RACE reads using MiXCR and keeps one entry per CDR3 protein. The table lists 70,000 or so distinct CDR3 sequences, roughly 11% of them singletons. V lost 5 bases and J lost 7, with 10 bases in between. The CDR3 spans 12 residues. CDR1 and CDR2 (germline): SEHNR, FQNEAQ (reference sequence). This clonotype showed up many times. Its specificity is unknown. This TCR was sampled from an adult who was a healthcare worker with PCR-confirmed SARS-CoV-2 infection or an uninfected control (not recorded which). Sequencing used whole blood. This chain connects TRBV7-9 to TRBJ2-3; no clear D gene. CDR3 DNA sequence: TGTGCCAGCAGCCCCAGTAGGAATACGCAGTATTTT. Residues: CASSPSRNTQYF.